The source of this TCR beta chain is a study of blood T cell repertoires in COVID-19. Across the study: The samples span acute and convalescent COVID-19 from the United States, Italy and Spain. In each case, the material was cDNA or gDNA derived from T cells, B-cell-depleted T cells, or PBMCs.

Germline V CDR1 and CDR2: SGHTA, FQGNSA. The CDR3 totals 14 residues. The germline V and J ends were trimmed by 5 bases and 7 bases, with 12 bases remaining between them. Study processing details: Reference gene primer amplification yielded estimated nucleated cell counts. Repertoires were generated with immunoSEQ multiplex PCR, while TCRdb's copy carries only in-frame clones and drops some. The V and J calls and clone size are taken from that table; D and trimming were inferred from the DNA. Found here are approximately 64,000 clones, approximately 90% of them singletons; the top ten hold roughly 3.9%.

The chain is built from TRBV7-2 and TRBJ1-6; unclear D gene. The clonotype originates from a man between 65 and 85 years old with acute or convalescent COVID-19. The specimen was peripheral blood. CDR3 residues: CASSPGDSNSPLHF. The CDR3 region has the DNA TGTGCCAGCAGCCCCGGGGATTCAAATTCACCCCTCCACTTT.